This TCR beta chain comes out of a study of cytomegalovirus exposure and HLA in healthy donors. Background on the study: Ancestry clustering placed around four fifths of over 300 genotyped donors in the Caucasian-associated cluster. Study-wide results and limits: Researchers reported from a later analysis that most CMV-associated TCR beta chains appeared HLA-restricted. Common viral pathogens seemed to be connected with several of the most significant clusters, according to a later analysis.

This CDR3 has 18 amino acids. V dropped 1 base and J dropped 6 bases, with 22 bases sitting between them. Germline V lookup: CDR1 MDHEN, CDR2 SYDVKM. The PCR contained 60 Vbeta and 13 Jbeta primers. As handled by the study authors: In a later analysis, around 10 million of some 80 million unique beta chains occurred in at least two donors. Clones were read by immunoSEQ multiplex PCR, and TCRdb kept only the in-frame ones, dropping some. That table gives V, J and clone size, and the DNA gave D and trimming. This table has 120,000 or so clones, around 75% appearing once. Note on this clone: As yet, its antigen is unknown.

The specimen sequenced was PBMCs. The origin of this receptor is a man aged 25-45 years in good health and CMV-seronegative. The rearrangement links TRBV28 to TRBJ2-1; D call uncertain. As DNA, the CDR3 is TGTGCCAGCAGTTTATCTGCAGGCCTTGGGTCCATCTTCAATGAGCAGTTCTTC. It translates to CASSLSAGLGSIFNEQFF.